Following are 19 T cell receptor beta chains from one sample sequenced in a study of T cell repertoires in cytomegalovirus infection (dated by TCRdb to between 2019 and 2020). This sample was sequenced with an Illumina HiSeq 1500. Using fastp at Q25 and MiXCR, TCRdb reprocessed the public reads and kept productive beta chains. All rows with the same CDR3 protein become a single entry with the most common DNA and genes. A total of some 680,000 distinct CDR3 sequences appear in this sample, approximately 40% of them only once. The ten largest make up 2.8% of the sample. The specimen was PBMCs. These receptor sequences come from a human donor in good health (CMV status not recorded). Some clones in this sample may be carry-over from other donors' samples.

This sequence joins TRBV19 and TRBJ2-1, with D possibly TRBD1 on 6 matching bases. The V gene's germline CDR1 is LNHDA and CDR2 SQIVND (reference sequence). The CDR3 spans 13 residues. CDR3: CAADTGQGNEQFF. CDR3 nucleotide sequence: TGTGCAGCGGACACAGGGCAAGGCAATGAGCAGTTCTTC.

This chain links TRBV20-1 with TRBJ2-3; 7 positions agree with TRBD1. Germline lookup yields CDR1 DFQATT and CDR2 SNEGSKA (reference sequence). The CDR3 covers 16 residues. Losses at the gene ends were 5 bases for V and 2 bases for J; bases not matched to a gene: 13. The CDR3 DNA reads as TGCAGTGCTCGCCCTTTGCGAAGGGGGCCCACAGATACGCAGTATTTT. This gives the protein CSARPLRRGPTDTQYF.

This clonotype was recorded a few times. The gene calls are TRBV12-3 or TRBV12-4 and TRBJ1-1, with unresolved D. V dropped 3 bases and J dropped 3 bases, with 11 bases sitting between them. The length of the CDR3 is 14 residues. The CDR3 loop reads CASSFGRPDTEAFF. The CDR3 DNA reads as TGTGCCAGCAGTTTCGGCAGGCCGGACACTGAAGCTTTCTTT.

The chain joins TRBV11-2 to TRBJ2-5; 9 bases are a match to TRBD2. The germline V gene encodes CDR1 SGHAT and CDR2 FQNNGV. The V and J ends lost 1 base and 7 bases, in that order; junction bases with no gene match: 7. This CDR3 contains 15 residues. The CDR3 DNA is TGTGCCAGCAGCTTAGCGGGGACTAGCTGGGGGACCCAGTACTTC. This codes for CASSLAGTSWGTQYF.

This clonotype has a handful of counts. V gene TRBV4-1 combines with J gene TRBJ2-2, with D tentatively TRBD1 (5 bases). The V and J ends lost 0 bases and 3 bases respectively, with 11 bases between them. Germline V lookup: CDR1 MGHRA, CDR2 YSYEKL. This CDR3 region has 16 residues. CDR3 region: CASSQELGQYTGELFF. CDR3 sequence (DNA): TGCGCCAGCAGCCAAGAGCTGGGGCAATACACCGGGGAGCTGTTTTTT.

This clonotype turned up a few times. V usage is TRBV19 and J usage is TRBJ1-4, with 12 bases that match TRBD1. This CDR3 is built from 17 residues. Germline CDR1 LNHDA, CDR2 SQIVND (reference sequence). J was trimmed by 5 bases and V by 4 bases; bases with no gene match: 8. The CDR3 DNA sequence: TGTGCCAGTAGTACGGGGACAGGGGGCAAGGTGAATGAAAAACTGTTTTTT. This codes for CASSTGTGGKVNEKLFF.

The V call is TRBV30, the J call TRBJ1-1; no clear D gene. The CDR3 is 12 residues long. From germline, CDR1 is GTSNPN and CDR2 SVGIG (reference sequence). V lost 4 bases, J lost 0 bases, and 6 bases lay in between. This chain's CDR3 is CAWNRVNTEAFF. The CDR3 DNA follows: TGTGCCTGGAATCGAGTGAACACTGAAGCTTTCTTT.

This clonotype has a count of ten or more. The chain recombines TRBV7-2 with TRBJ1-1, with D possibly TRBD1 on 5 matching bases. CDR3 length: 18 residues. The V end was cut by 5 bases, the J end by 5 bases, with 27 bases between. In germline, CDR1 is SGHTA, CDR2 FQGNSA. CDR3 in amino acids: CASSTGLRDVGHGTEAFF. CDR3 in DNA: TGTGCCAGCAGCACTGGCCTCCGGGACGTCGGCCACGGGACTGAAGCTTTCTTT.

This clonotype was seen a few times. The V and J genes are TRBV27 and TRBJ1-1; no clear D. The germline V gene encodes CDR1 MNHEY and CDR2 SMNVEV (reference sequence). V was shortened by 8 bases and J by 4 bases, with 14 bases between the two germline ends. This CDR3 is 13 amino acids long. The CDR3 protein is CASRSGWGTEAFF. In DNA, the CDR3 is TGTGCCAGCCGATCTGGATGGGGCACTGAAGCTTTCTTT.

This clonotype was seen only a few times. V is TRBV7-8 and J is TRBJ1-3; no firm D call. The germline V gene has CDR1 SGHVS and CDR2 FQNEAQ. Between the trimmed V and J ends, which lost 1 base and 4 bases, there was a span of 20 bases. The CDR3 is made up of 18 amino acids. Here the CDR3 DNA reads TGTGCCAGCAGCTTAGGGGGATGGAAGAGTTCGTCCGGAAACACCATATATTTT. The encoded protein is CASSLGGWKSSSGNTIYF.

This clonotype was recorded only once. Germline and junction disagree at one end, which may indicate a read error. This chain joins TRBV12-3 or TRBV12-4 and TRBJ2-7; 7 nucleotides agree with TRBD1. The CDR3 spans 14 residues. Here the CDR3 reads CARSFGTVRYEQYF. The CDR3 region has the DNA TGTGCCCGCAGTTTCGGGACAGTCCGCTACGAGCAGTACTTC.

This clonotype was observed a few times. The chain recombines TRBV27 with TRBJ2-3; 8 nucleotides line up with TRBD2. After removal of 3 bases from V and 3 bases from J, the junction contained 5 bases not matched to a gene. The CDR3 totals 15 residues. The germline CDR1 and CDR2 sequences are MNHEY and SMNVEV (reference sequence). The CDR3 here is CASSFRLAGTDTQYF. The CDR3 nucleotides are TGTGCCAGCAGTTTTAGGCTAGCGGGTACAGATACGCAGTATTTT.

The chain recombines TRBV20-1 with TRBJ2-7, with 9 bases identical to TRBD2. The CDR3 loop spans 15 amino acids. V was clipped by 0 bases and J by 0 bases; unmatched bases: 3. The germline V gene encodes CDR1 DFQATT and CDR2 SNEGSKA (reference sequence). The CDR3 DNA reads as TGCAGTGCTAGAGATCAGACTAGCGGCTCCTACGAGCAGTACTTC. It specifies CSARDQTSGSYEQYF.

This clonotype was counted ten times or more. J is TRBJ1-1 and V is TRBV7-6, with 7 bases fitting TRBD1. Germline V gene lookup returns CDR1 SGHVS and CDR2 FNYEAQ. The CDR3 sequence is 14 residues long. V trimming: 4 bases; J trimming: 5 bases; junction bases outside the gene matches: 7. CDR3 protein: CASSSRQGGTEAFF. For the CDR3, the DNA is TGTGCCAGCAGCTCCCGACAGGGCGGGACTGAAGCTTTCTTT.

The V call is TRBV11-2, the J call TRBJ2-1; 14 bases are a match to TRBD2. Germline CDR1 is SGHAT and CDR2 is FQNNGV. The CDR3 is made up of 17 amino acids. V shed 5 bases and J 3 bases; nucleotides not matched to a gene: 6. The CDR3 nucleotides read TGTGCCAGCAGCGGGCGACTAGCGGGAGGGGGCTACAATGAGCAGTTCTTC. Amino acid sequence: CASSGRLAGGGYNEQFF. Together with reference TRBV11-2 and TRBJ2-1, the CDR3 gives the full variable domain: EAGVAQSPRYKIIEKRQSVAFWCNPISGHATLYWYQQILGQGPKLLIQFQNNGVVDDSQLPKDRFSAERLKGVDSTLKIQPAKLEDSAVYLCASSGRLAGGGYNEQFFGPGTRLTVL.

The table lists this clonotype with a few counts. The chain uses TRBV27 and TRBJ2-7; TRBD2 agrees at 13 bases. CDR1 MNHEY and CDR2 SMNVEV come from the germline V gene (reference sequence). This CDR3 has 14 amino acids. Unmatched junction bases numbered 0, after V lost 4 bases and J lost 3 bases. CDR3 in amino acids: CASSWTSGGYEQYF. Written as DNA, the CDR3 is TGTGCCAGCAGTTGGACTAGCGGGGGCTACGAGCAGTACTTC.

As to this clonotype: One end of the junction does not line up with germline, which may come from a read error. V gene TRBV7-6 combines with J gene TRBJ2-1; 10 bases agree with TRBD2. This CDR3 contains 16 residues. The germline V gene has CDR1 SGHVS and CDR2 FNYEAQ. In DNA, the CDR3 is TGTGCCAGCAGTTCCGCCTCAAGCGGGAGGGGCAATGAGCCGTTCTTC. Translating it yields CASSSASSGRGNEPFF.

The J gene is TRBJ1-2, the V gene TRBV12-3 or TRBV12-4, with a weak D call TRBD1 (5 bases). This CDR3 has 12 residues. The ends were cut back, 7 bases at V and 8 bases at J, with 14 bases in the middle. The CDR3 protein is CASILRRGGYTF. In DNA, the CDR3 is TGTGCCAGCATCTTGAGGCGGGGGGGCTACACCTTC.

The chain is built from TRBV20-1 and TRBJ1-6; D gene uncertain. Germline assignment: CDR1 DFQATT and CDR2 SNEGSKA (reference sequence). The CDR3 loop spans 13 amino acids. Trimming took 5 bases from V and 10 from J, leaving 15 bases between them. In nucleotides, the CDR3 is TGCAGTGCTCCGGTCTCCTCGGAGTCACCCCTCCACTTT. This gives the protein CSAPVSSESPLHF.